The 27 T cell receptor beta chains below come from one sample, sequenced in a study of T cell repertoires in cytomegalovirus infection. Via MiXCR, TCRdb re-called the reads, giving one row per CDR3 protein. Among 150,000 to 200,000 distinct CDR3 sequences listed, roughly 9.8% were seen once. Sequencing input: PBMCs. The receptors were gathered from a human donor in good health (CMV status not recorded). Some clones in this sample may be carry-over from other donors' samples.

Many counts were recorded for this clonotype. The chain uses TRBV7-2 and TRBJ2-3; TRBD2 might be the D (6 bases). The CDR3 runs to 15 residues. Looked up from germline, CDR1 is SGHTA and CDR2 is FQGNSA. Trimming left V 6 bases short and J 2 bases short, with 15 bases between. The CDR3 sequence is CASSYKGLTTDTQYF. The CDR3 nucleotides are TGTGCCAGCAGTTACAAGGGACTTACCACAGATACGCAGTATTTT.

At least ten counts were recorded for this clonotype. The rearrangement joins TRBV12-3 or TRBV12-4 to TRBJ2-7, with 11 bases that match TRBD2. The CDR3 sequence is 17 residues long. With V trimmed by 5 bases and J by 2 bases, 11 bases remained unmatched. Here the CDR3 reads CASSRTQLTSGAYEQYF. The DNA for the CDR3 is TGTGCCAGCAGTCGAACCCAACTGACTAGCGGGGCCTACGAGCAGTACTTC.

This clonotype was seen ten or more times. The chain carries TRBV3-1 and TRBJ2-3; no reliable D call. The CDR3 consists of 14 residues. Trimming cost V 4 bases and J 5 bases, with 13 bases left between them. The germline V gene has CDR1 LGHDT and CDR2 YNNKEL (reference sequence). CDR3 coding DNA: TGTGCCAGCAGCCCTAGGACGATAGGAGATACGCAGTATTTT. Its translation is CASSPRTIGDTQYF.

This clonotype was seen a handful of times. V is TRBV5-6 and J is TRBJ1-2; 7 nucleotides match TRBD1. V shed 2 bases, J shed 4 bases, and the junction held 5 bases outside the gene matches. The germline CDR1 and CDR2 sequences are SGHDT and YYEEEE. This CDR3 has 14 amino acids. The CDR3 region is CASSFVGTAYGYTF. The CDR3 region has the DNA TGTGCCAGCAGCTTCGTCGGGACAGCCTATGGCTACACCTTC.

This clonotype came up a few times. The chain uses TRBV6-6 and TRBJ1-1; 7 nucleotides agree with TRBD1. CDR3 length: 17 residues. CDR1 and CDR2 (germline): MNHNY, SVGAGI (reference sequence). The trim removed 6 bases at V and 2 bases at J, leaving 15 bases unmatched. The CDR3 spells CASSRLPQTGLNTEAFF. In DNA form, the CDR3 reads TGTGCCAGCAGCCGGCTACCTCAGACAGGGCTAAACACTGAAGCTTTCTTT.

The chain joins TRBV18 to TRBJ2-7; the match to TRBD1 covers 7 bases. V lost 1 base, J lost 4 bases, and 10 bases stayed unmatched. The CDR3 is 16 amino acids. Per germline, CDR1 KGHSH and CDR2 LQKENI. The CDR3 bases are TGTGCCAGCTCACCACTTCTCACAGGGGATTGGTACGAGCAGTACTTC. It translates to CASSPLLTGDWYEQYF.

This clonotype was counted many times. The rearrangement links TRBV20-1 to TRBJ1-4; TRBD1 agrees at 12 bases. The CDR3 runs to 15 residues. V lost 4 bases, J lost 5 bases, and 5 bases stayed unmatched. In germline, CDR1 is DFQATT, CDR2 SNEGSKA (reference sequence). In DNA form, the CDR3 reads TGCAGTGCTACGGGACAGGGGGCTCTGAATGAAAAACTGTTTTTT. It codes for CSATGQGALNEKLFF.

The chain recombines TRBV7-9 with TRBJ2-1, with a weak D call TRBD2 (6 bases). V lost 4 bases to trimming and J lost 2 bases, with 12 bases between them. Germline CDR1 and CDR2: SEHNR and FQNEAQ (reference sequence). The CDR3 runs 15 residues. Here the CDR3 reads CASSSTGTAYNEQFF. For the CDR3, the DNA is TGTGCCAGCAGCTCCACCGGGACTGCCTACAATGAGCAGTTCTTC.

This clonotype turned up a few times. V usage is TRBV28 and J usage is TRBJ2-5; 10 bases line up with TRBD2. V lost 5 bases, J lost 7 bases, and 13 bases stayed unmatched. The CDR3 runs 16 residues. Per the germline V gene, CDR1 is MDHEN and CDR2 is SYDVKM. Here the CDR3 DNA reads TGTGCCAGCAGTCCTGCTAGCGGGGGTCTTTTTGTGACCCAGTACTTC. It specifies CASSPASGGLFVTQYF.

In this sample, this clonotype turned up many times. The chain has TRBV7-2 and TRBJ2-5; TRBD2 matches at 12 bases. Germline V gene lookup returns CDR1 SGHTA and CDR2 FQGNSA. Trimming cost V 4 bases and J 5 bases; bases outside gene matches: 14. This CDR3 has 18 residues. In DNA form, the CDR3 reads TGTGCCAGCAGCTCCCGGGACCGACTAGCGGGAGCTGGCGAGACCCAGTACTTC. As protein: CASSSRDRLAGAGETQYF.

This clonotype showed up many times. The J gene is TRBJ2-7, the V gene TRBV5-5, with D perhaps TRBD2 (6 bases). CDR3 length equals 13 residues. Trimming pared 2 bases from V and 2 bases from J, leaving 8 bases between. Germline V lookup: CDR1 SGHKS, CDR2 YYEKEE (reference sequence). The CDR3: CASSFGLTYEQYF. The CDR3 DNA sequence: TGTGCCAGCAGCTTTGGACTAACCTACGAGCAGTACTTC.

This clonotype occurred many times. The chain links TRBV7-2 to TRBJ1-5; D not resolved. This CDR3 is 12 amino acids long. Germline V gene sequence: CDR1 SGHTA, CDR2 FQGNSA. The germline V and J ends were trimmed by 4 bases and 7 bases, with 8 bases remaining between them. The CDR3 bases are TGTGCCAGCAGCTACGTGGGGCAGCCCCAGCATTTT. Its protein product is CASSYVGQPQHF.

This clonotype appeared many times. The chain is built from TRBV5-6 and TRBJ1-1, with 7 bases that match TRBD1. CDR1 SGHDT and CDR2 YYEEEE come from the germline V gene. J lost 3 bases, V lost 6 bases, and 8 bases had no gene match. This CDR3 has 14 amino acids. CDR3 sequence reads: CASNQQGFHTEAFF. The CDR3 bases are TGTGCCAGCAACCAACAGGGGTTCCACACTGAAGCTTTCTTT.

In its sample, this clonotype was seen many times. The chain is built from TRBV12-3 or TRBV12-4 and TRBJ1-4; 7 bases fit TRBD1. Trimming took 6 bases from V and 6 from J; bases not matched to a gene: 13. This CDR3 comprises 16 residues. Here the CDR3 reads CASSPHYRGVYEKLFF. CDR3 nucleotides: TGTGCCAGCAGCCCACATTACAGGGGCGTCTATGAAAAACTGTTTTTT.

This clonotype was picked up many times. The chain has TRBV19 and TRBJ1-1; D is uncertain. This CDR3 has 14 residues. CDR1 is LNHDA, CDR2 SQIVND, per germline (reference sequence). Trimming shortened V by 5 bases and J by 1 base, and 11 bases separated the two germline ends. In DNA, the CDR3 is TGTGCCAGTAGTTCCGGAGGCCGGAACACTGAAGCTTTCTTT. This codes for CASSSGGRNTEAFF.

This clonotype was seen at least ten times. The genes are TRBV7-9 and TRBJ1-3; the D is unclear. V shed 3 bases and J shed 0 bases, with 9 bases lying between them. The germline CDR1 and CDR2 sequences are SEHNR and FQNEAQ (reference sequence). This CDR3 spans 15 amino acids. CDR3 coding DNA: TGTGCCAGCAGCTTGGCCAAGAGCTCTGGAAACACCATATATTTT. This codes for CASSLAKSSGNTIYF.

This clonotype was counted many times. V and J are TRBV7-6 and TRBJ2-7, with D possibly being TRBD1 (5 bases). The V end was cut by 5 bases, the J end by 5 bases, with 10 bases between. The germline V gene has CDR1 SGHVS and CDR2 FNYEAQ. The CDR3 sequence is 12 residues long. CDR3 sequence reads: CASSHPGNEQYF. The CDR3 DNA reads TGTGCCAGCAGCCACCCAGGGAACGAGCAGTACTTC.

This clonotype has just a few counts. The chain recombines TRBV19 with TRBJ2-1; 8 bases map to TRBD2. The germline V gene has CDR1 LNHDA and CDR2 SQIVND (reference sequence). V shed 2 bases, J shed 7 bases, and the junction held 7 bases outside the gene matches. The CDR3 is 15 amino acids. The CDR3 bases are TGTGCCAGTAGTATACCAGCGGGGGCTTTAAATGAGCAGTTCTTC. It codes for CASSIPAGALNEQFF.

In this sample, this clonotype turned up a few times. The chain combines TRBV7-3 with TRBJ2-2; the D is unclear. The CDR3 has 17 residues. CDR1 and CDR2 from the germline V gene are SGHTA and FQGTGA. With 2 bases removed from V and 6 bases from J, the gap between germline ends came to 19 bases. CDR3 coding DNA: TGTGCCAGCAGCTTATCTCCATATAGGGTCCCGGCCGGGGAGCTGTTTTTT. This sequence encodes CASSLSPYRVPAGELFF.

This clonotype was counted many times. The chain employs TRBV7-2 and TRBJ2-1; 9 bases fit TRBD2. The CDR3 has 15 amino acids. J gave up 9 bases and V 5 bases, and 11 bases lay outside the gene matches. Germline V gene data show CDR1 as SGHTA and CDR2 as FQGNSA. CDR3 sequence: CASSRTLREGGEQFF. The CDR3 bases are TGTGCCAGCAGCCGTACCCTGCGGGAGGGTGGTGAGCAGTTCTTC. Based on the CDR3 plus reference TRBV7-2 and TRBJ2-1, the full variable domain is GAGVSQSPSNKVTEKGKDVELRCDPISGHTALYWYRQSLGQGLEFLIYFQGNSAPDKSGLPSDRFSAERTGGSVSTLTIQRTQQEDSAVYLCASSRTLREGGEQFFGPGTRLTVL.

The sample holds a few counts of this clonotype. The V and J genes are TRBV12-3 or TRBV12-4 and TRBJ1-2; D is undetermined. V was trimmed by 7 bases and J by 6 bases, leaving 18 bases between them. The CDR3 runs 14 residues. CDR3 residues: CASMISSKFHGYTF. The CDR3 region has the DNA TGTGCCAGCATGATATCCTCGAAATTCCATGGCTACACCTTC.

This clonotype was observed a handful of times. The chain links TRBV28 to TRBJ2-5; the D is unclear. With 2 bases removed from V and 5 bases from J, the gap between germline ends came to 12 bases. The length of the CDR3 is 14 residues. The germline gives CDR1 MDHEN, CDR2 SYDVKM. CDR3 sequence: CASSLVPLGETQYF. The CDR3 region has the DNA TGTGCCAGCAGTTTAGTGCCCCTGGGGGAGACCCAGTACTTC.

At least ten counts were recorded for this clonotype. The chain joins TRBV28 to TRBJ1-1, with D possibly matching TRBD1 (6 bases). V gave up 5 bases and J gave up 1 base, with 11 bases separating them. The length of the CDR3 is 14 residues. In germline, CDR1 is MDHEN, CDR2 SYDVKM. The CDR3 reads CASSTQGGNTEAFF. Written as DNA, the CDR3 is TGTGCCAGCAGTACACAGGGAGGGAACACTGAAGCTTTCTTT.

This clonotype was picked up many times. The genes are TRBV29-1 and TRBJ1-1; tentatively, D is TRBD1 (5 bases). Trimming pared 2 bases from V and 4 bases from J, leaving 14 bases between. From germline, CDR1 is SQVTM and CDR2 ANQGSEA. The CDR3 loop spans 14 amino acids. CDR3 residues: CSVEIVGVGTEAFF. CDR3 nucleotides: TGCAGCGTTGAAATAGTAGGGGTGGGCACTGAAGCTTTCTTT.

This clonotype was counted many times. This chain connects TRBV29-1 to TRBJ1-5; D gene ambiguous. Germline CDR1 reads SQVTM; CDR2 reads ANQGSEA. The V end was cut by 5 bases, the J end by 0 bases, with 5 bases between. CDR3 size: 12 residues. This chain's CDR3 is CSVSNSNQPQHF. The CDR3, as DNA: TGCAGCGTTTCTAATAGCAATCAGCCCCAGCATTTT.

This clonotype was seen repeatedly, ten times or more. Here the CDR3 reads CASSLGRAGTGRYQPQHF. In DNA form, the CDR3 reads TGTGCCAGCAGCTTAGGAAGAGCCGGGACAGGGAGATATCAGCCCCAGCATTTT. The chain uses TRBV11-2 and TRBJ1-5; 9 bases map to TRBD1. CDR3 length: 18 residues. Germline trimming cut 1 base from V and 5 bases from J; bases unmatched to any gene: 12. Germline V lookup: CDR1 SGHAT, CDR2 FQNNGV.

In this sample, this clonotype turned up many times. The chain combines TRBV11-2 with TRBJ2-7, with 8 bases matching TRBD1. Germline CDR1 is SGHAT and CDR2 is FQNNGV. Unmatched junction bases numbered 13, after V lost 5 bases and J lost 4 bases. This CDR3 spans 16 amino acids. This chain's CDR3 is CASSDPTGGMSYEQYF. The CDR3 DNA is TGTGCCAGCAGCGACCCTACAGGGGGTATGTCTTACGAGCAGTACTTC.